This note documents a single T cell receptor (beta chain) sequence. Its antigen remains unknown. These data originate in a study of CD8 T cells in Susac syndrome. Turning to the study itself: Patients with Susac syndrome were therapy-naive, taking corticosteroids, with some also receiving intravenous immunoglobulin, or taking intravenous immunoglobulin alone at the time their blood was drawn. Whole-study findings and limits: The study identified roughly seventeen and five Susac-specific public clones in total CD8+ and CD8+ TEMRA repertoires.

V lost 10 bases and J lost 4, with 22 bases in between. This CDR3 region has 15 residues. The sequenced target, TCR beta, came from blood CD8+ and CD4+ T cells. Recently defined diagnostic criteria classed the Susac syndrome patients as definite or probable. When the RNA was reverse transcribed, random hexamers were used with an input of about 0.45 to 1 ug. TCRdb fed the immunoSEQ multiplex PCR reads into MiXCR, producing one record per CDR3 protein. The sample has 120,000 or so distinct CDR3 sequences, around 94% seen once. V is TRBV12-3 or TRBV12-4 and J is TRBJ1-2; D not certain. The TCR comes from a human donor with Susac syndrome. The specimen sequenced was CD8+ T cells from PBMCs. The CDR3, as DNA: TGTGCCACCACTCCGTCAAGGTGGCCCGGCTATGGCTACACCTTC. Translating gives CATTPSRWPGYGYTF.